This paragraph reports one T cell receptor (beta chain). The source of the sample is a study of blood T cells in healthy people across ages. Germline V gene lookup returns CDR1 SGDLS and CDR2 YYNGEE. The V gene end was trimmed by 0 bases and the J gene end by 10 bases; junction bases not matched to a gene: 7. The CDR3 runs to 15 residues. Through a sample-barcoded 5' primer and a J-beta primer mix, a second PCR was run for roughly 6 to 11 cycles. One entry per CDR3 protein results from TCRdb running MiXCR on the 5' RACE reads. The table lists 250,000 to 300,000 distinct CDR3 sequences, roughly 26% of them singletons, with 29% in the top ten.

Input material: blood. The chain is built from TRBV9 and TRBJ1-6, with 7 bases identical to TRBD1. The receptor was derived from a woman between 70 and 85 years old in good health. Written as DNA, the CDR3 is TGTGCCAGCAGCGTAGATGACAGGGATGGATCACCCCTCCACTTT. Encoded protein: CASSVDDRDGSPLHF. The full variable domain, rest sourced from reference TRBV9 and TRBJ1-6, is DSGVTQTPKHLITATGQRVTLRCSPRSGDLSVYWYQQSLDQGLQFLIQYYNGEERAKGNILERFSAQQFPDLHSELNLSSLELGDSALYFCASSVDDRDGSPLHFGNGTRLTVT.